This TCR beta chain was captured in a study of beta chain features in type 1 diabetes. Study-level background: Over all samples combined, 107,917,701 sorted cells were examined.

Study-level results: In every one of the four CD4+ subsets, TCRB CDR3s were moderately but significantly shorter in Type 1 diabetes patients. For patients and controls alike, PCR might favor shorter templates to the same degree.

Via the markers CD45RO/CCR7/CD25/CD127/CD95/CD27, stem cell-like memory, regulatory, central memory and naive CD4+ cells were sorted. As every portion of the isolated RNA was reverse transcribed, the sequencing read expressed TCRB transcripts. Some clones are missing from TCRdb's copy, which holds only in-frame ones; the method was immunoSEQ multiplex PCR. The sample contains 310,000 or so clones, roughly 9% of which appear only once. This clone has just a few counts. Antigen unknown. The sample was central memory CD4+ T cells from blood. This clonotype was obtained from a man younger than 45 with type 1 diabetes.

As DNA, the CDR3 is TGTGCCAGCAGCTCCCTACTGACTAGTGCTAGCACAGATACGCAGTATTTT. Translation: CASSSLLTSASTDTQYF. The V call is TRBV5-5, the J call TRBJ2-3; D is perhaps TRBD2 (6 bases). The CDR3 has 17 residues. Germline loops: CDR1 SGHKS, CDR2 YYEKEE (reference sequence). V dropped 3 bases and J dropped 0 bases, with 17 bases sitting between them.